This T cell receptor (beta chain) is drawn from a study of shared clonotypes between healthy human individuals (dated by TCRdb to about 2020). In the study overall: Three men and a couple of women, aged 18 to 49 years, made up the cohort. For each donor, CD4 naive and CD4 memory were each run on three plates, CD8 naive on two plates, and CD8 memory on one plate. Blood TCR repertoires of four to six healthy adults were deeply sequenced to estimate repertoire size and the extent of clonotype sharing between individuals. To increase sequencing depth and limit assay-specific biases, TCR repertoire library preparation and sequencing were carried out by different laboratories using diverse techniques. Per donor, leukapheresis produced somewhere between about 0.94 and 9.5 billion PBMCs.

To note about this clone: Its target antigen remains unknown. Base qualities are not at hand, and no much larger clone is one base apart.

TCR CDR3 regions were amplified from genomic DNA by multiplex PCR using the deep immunoSEQ assay. Genomic DNA extracted from each cell subset was distributed evenly over all wells of several immunoSEQ 96-well plates, and each plate served as one replicate. For sorted subsets, approximately 210 ng of genomic DNA, equivalent to around 30,000 T cell genomes, went into each replicate PCR. The purified libraries were quantified using a Qubit 3.0 fluorometer, sized with a Bioanalyzer 2100, and then quantified again using the KAPA Library Quantification kit. Each immunoSEQ 96-well plate was sequenced on its own single-read 150-cycle Illumina NextSeq 550 flow cell. For the original study's pipeline: Because only junctional sequences without quality scores were contained in the immunoSEQ output, filtering matching that applied to full-length reads could not be performed. To assign V/J genes and CDR3, sequences were annotated against IMGT germline references using PyIR, a Python wrapper for IgBLAST v1.9. Any read was removed if the V/J assignment was weak (E-value above 1e-6), the CDR3 was missing, or the read contained stop codons, out-of-frame junctions, or ambiguous translated residues. V3J clonotypes were defined by identical inferred V gene, J gene, and CDR3 amino acid sequence. Percentage overlap between repertoires was computed as shared unique clonotypes divided by the size of the smaller repertoire. Three approaches were used to assess repertoire richness: RTK rarefaction, the Chao1 estimator, and Recon v2.1 estimates of unobserved clonotypes. Generation probabilities were computed with OLGA for all TCRbeta clonotypes obtained by the gDNA method from several donors. This is the immuneACCESS table as TCRdb keeps it, with only in-frame sequences that have V and J called. A part of the clones is gone; compared with another copy, unresolved V genes explain less than half, and the rest is unexplained. V and J calls and clone size follow that table, whereas D and trimming were derived from the DNA. The sample table holds 550,000 to 800,000 clones, of which 90% were seen once. Together, the top ten hold less than 40% of the sample.

Summary of the overall study and its limitations: Approximately 5% of naive CD4, around 4% of naive CD8, roughly 2.4% of memory CD4, and approximately 0.4% of memory CD8 clonotypes were shared across four donors. Only blood was sampled, and tissue TCR repertoires likely differ from those in blood. Even with the large sequencing depth, rarefaction of the sorted-subset datasets indicated that sequencing was incomplete. The genetic and exposure-history diversity represented was limited by the small number of donors. Compared with non-shared clonotypes, clonotypes shared by all four sorted-subset donors had higher generation probabilities. Larger estimated clonotype richness was generally found for naive subsets than for memory subsets. Pairwise subsampling indicated that sequencing depth was expected to affect the degree of clonotype sharing among donors.

Its CDR3 holds 13 amino acids, cysteine through phenylalanine. Of all the DNA, just the CDR3 is kept, 39 bases in frame from base 1. At the junction V is shortened by 6 bases and J by 5 bases; bases outside the gene matches: 7. The germline V gene yields SGDLS for CDR1 and YYNGEE for CDR2. The donors were healthy, HIV-negative adults who had no recently reported acute infections or vaccinations. All donors were Caucasian adults living in Nashville, Tennessee, USA. CD8 memory samples consisted of magnetically selected CD45RO+ cells combined with CCR7-negative CD45RA+ effector memory (TemRA) cells. Blood was collected by leukapheresis, and PBMCs were isolated by Ficoll-Histopaque density gradient centrifugation and then cryopreserved in liquid nitrogen vapor phase. Purity and quantity of every magnetically sorted T cell population were checked by analytical flow cytometry. Genomic DNA was isolated from every sorted fraction and measured by UV absorbance on a Nanodrop 2000c.

The sequence came from a man aged 18 to 29 in good health. Some clones in this sample may be carry-over from other donors' samples. Sequencing used memory CD8+ T cells from PBMCs. What this sample's cell subset or site label stands for: CD45RO+ cells pooled with CCR7-negative TemRA cells. The rearranged segments are TRBV9 and TRBJ1-1; the junction holds 7 bases that match TRBD1. The CDR3 region: CASTQGGGTEAFF. In nucleotide form, the sequence is TGTGCCAGCACCCAGGGGGGGGGAACTGAAGCTTTCTTT.